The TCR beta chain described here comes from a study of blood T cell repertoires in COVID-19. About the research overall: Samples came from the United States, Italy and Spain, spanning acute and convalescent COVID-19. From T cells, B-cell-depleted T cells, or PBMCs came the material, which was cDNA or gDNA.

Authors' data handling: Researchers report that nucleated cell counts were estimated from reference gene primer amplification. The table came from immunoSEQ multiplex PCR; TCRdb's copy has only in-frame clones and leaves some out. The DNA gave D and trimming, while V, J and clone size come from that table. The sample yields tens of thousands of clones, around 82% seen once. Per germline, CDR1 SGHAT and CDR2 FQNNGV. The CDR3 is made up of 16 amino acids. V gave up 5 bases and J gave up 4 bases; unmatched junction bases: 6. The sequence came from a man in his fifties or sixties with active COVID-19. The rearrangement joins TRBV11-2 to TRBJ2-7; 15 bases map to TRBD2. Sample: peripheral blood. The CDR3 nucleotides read TGTGCCAGCAGCGGAAAGGGACTAGCGGGAGGATACGAGCAGTACTTC. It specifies CASSGKGLAGGYEQYF.